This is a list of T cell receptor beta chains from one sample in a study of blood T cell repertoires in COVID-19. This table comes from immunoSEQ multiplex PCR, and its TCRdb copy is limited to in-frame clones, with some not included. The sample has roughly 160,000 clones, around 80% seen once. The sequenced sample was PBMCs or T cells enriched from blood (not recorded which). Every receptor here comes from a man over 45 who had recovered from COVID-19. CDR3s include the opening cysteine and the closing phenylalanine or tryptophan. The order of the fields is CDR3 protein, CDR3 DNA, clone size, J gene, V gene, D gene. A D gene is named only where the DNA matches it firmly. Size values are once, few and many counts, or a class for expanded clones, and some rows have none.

CASRTGVGAYEQYF | TGTGCCAGCAGAACAGGGGTAGGGGCCTACGAGCAGTACTTC | - | TRBJ2-7 | TRBV2 | TRBD1
CASSLVPGTGDEKLFF | TGCGCCAGCAGCTTGGTCCCCGGGACAGGGGATGAAAAACTGTTTTTT | - | TRBJ1-4 | TRBV5-1 | TRBD1
CASSGPGEIAFF | TGTGCCAGCAGTGGTCCCGGGGAGATTGCGTTCTTC | - | TRBJ2-1 | TRBV2 | -
CAWRHTSAFF | TGTGCCTGGAGACACACCTCAGCTTTCTTT | - | TRBJ1-1 | TRBV30 | -
CASRRTGGYEEKLFF | TGTGCCAGCAGGCGGACAGGGGGTTATGAGGAAAAACTGTTTTTT | - | TRBJ1-4 | TRBV7-8 | TRBD1
CASSLQGINQPQHF | TGTGCCAGCAGCCTCCAGGGGATCAATCAGCCCCAGCATTTT | few | TRBJ1-5 | TRBV7-2 | -
CASSLVPGGIYEQYF | TGCGCCAGCAGCTTGGTGCCAGGGGGAATCTACGAGCAGTACTTC | few | TRBJ2-7 | TRBV5-1 | TRBD1
CASTRTSGRGGEQFF | TGTGCCAGCACCCGGACTAGCGGGAGGGGGGGTGAGCAGTTCTTC | once | TRBJ2-1 | TRBV27 | TRBD2
CASSVEVGASTDTQYF | TGTGCCAGCAGCGTAGAAGTGGGGGCGAGCACAGATACGCAGTATTTT | - | TRBJ2-3 | TRBV9 | -
CASSYRDRAYGYTF | TGTGCCAGCAGTTACCGCGACAGGGCCTATGGCTACACCTTC | - | TRBJ1-2 | TRBV6-5 | TRBD1
CASSVLNLMNTEAFF | TGTGCCAGTAGTGTCCTAAATCTCATGAACACTGAAGCTTTCTTT | - | TRBJ1-1 | TRBV19 | -
CASSFIAGVPDKEQFF | TGCGCCAGCAGCTTTATAGCGGGAGTCCCTGATAAGGAGCAGTTCTTC | - | TRBJ2-1 | TRBV5-1 | TRBD2
CASSLGGSSNQPQHF | TGTGCCAGCAGCTTGGGGGGCTCTAGCAATCAGCCCCAGCATTTT | - | TRBJ1-5 | TRBV5-5 | -
CASRTGGNSPLHF | TGCGCCAGCAGAACAGGCGGTAATTCACCCCTCCACTTT | - | TRBJ1-6 | TRBV5-1 | -
CAWISLSGNTIYF | TGTGCCTGGATTTCCCTCTCTGGAAACACCATATATTTT | - | TRBJ1-3 | TRBV30 | -
CASAEAGTSGAEQFF | TGTGCCAGCGCTGAAGCCGGGACTAGCGGGGCAGAGCAGTTCTTC | once | TRBJ2-1 | TRBV19 | TRBD2
CATSDKDRANNYGYTF | TGTGCCACCAGTGATAAGGACAGGGCGAATAACTATGGCTACACCTTC | - | TRBJ1-2 | TRBV24-1 | TRBD1
CASSETGTQETQYF | TGTGCCAGCAGCGAAACAGGGACCCAAGAGACCCAGTACTTC | - | TRBJ2-5 | TRBV28 | -
CASSHASSSYNEQFF | TGTGCCAGCAGCCATGCGTCGAGCTCCTACAATGAGCAGTTCTTC | once | TRBJ2-1 | TRBV28 | -
CASSPGTSSASYEQYF | TGTGCCAGCAGCCCGGGGACTAGCTCGGCCTCCTACGAGCAGTACTTC | - | TRBJ2-7 | TRBV11-2 | TRBD2
CSVSGETGSNYGYTF | TGCAGCGTCTCGGGCGAGACAGGGTCTAACTATGGCTACACCTTC | once | TRBJ1-2 | TRBV29-1 | TRBD1
CASSRPGSPLHF | TGTGCCAGCAGTCGCCCGGGTTCACCCCTCCACTTT | - | TRBJ1-6 | TRBV12-3/TRBV12-4 | -
CASSVGLNYEQYF | TGTGCCAGCAGCGTCGGACTAAACTACGAGCAGTACTTC | many | TRBJ2-7 | TRBV11-2 | -
CASSATLRGGGNTIYF | TGTGCCAGCAGTGCTACACTCAGGGGCGGTGGAAACACCATATATTTT | once | TRBJ1-3 | TRBV6-1 | -
CASRQAGLSSSGNTIYF | TGTGCCAGTAGACAGGCGGGACTCTCAAGCTCTGGAAACACCATATATTTT | - | TRBJ1-3 | TRBV19 | -
CASSLRTGSNTGELFF | TGTGCCAGCAGCCTAAGGACAGGAAGTAACACCGGGGAGCTGTTTTTT | - | TRBJ2-2 | TRBV5-5 | TRBD1
CASSPPGQVSGYTF | TGTGCCAGCTCACCACCGGGACAAGTCTCTGGCTACACCTTC | - | TRBJ1-2 | TRBV18 | -
CATSSPRTASGSYEQYF | TGTGCCACCAGCAGTCCGCGGACAGCCTCGGGTAGTTACGAGCAGTACTTC | - | TRBJ2-7 | TRBV15 | -
CASSGGQLAGGRGETQYF | TGTGCCAGCAGTGGGGGACAACTAGCGGGGGGCCGAGGAGAGACCCAGTACTTC | once | TRBJ2-5 | TRBV28 | TRBD2
CASSPQGMISETQYF | TGTGCCAGCAGCCCCCAGGGAATGATTTCGGAGACCCAGTACTTC | few | TRBJ2-5 | TRBV28 | -